The present entry profiles one TCR beta chain with its context. Its antigen remains unidentified. In the CD4+ fraction, cells were divided into CD45RA+ naive and CD45RA-negative memory subsets. CDR1 and CDR2 from the germline V gene are SGHRS and YFSETQ. V lost 2 bases to trimming and J lost 7 bases; unmatched junction nucleotides: 5. CDR3 length equals 16 residues. The data originate from a study of shared clonotypes between healthy human individuals. Background on the study: The study used three CD4 naive, three CD4 memory, two CD8 naive and one CD8 memory plate per donor.

Assay used: immunoSEQ multiplex PCR; TCRdb lists only in-frame clones, some missing. The data contain 2,500,000 or so clones, 85% to 95% of them singletons. General study results and limits: Sampling was confined to blood; repertoires within tissues likely differ.

Sequencing was performed on naive CD4+ T cells sorted from blood. Noted subset: CD45RA+ positively selected. This sequence was found in a man aged 18 to 30 in good health. The chain combines TRBV5-1 with TRBJ2-1, with 14 positions matching TRBD2. The chain's CDR3 is CASSFYGTSGSNEQFF. As DNA, the CDR3 is TGCGCCAGCAGCTTCTACGGGACTAGCGGGAGTAATGAGCAGTTCTTC.